This is a list of T cell receptor beta chains from one sample in a study of cytomegalovirus exposure and HLA in healthy donors. Data came from immunoSEQ multiplex PCR; TCRdb stores just in-frame clones and leaves some out. The sample has roughly 130,000 clones; around three quarters are singletons. The sequenced sample consisted of PBMCs. The source of these receptors is a man in his late teens or twenties in good health and CMV-seronegative. Both conserved end residues are trimmed from each CDR3. The order of the fields is V gene, CDR3 length, J gene, CDR3 protein.

V: TRBV6-6; length: 13; J: TRBJ1-2; CDR3: ASSYPDRGMYGYT
V: TRBV7-8; length: 13; J: TRBJ2-5; CDR3: ASSLRTGRGETQY
V: TRBV5-5; length: 13; J: TRBJ1-4; CDR3: ASSVGRGLGEKLF
V: TRBV30; length: 11; J: TRBJ1-2; CDR3: AWSPPGVYGYT
V: TRBV4-3; length: 15; J: TRBJ2-7; CDR3: ASSQELLAGVRYEQY
V: TRBV2; length: 10; J: TRBJ2-2; CDR3: ASSPSNGELF
V: TRBV30; length: 14; J: TRBJ2-2; CDR3: ARSITGISLPGELF
V: TRBV7-2; length: 14; J: TRBJ2-7; CDR3: ASSSQGQWDSYEQY
V: TRBV6-5; length: 11; J: TRBJ2-2; CDR3: ASSYAGAGELF
V: TRBV19; length: 10; J: TRBJ1-2; CDR3: ASKTGAKGYT
V: TRBV25-1; length: 13; J: TRBJ2-5; CDR3: ASSLPGAGGETQY
V: TRBV5-8; length: 14; J: TRBJ1-4; CDR3: ASRQGQGARNEKLF
V: TRBV7-9; length: 12; J: TRBJ2-3; CDR3: ASSSGTGWDTQY
V: TRBV9; length: 13; J: TRBJ2-7; CDR3: ASSVRSSQEGEQY
V: TRBV5-1; length: 15; J: TRBJ2-2; CDR3: ASSPSGSYKNTGELF
V: TRBV30; length: 14; J: TRBJ1-4; CDR3: AWSVGQAGTNEKLF
V: TRBV6-6; length: 14; J: TRBJ2-5; CDR3: ASSPPGLALQETQY
V: TRBV5-4; length: 14; J: TRBJ2-1; CDR3: ASSSRTSGSYNEQF
V: TRBV19; length: 12; J: TRBJ2-7; CDR3: ASSIQGRGYEQY
V: TRBV29-1; length: 12; J: TRBJ2-7; CDR3: SVEGTSGTYEQY
V: TRBV6-5; length: 12; J: TRBJ1-2; CDR3: ASSYGDREGGYT
V: TRBV18; length: 12; J: TRBJ1-1; CDR3: ASSLKTGGTEAF
V: TRBV6-1; length: 11; J: TRBJ1-6; CDR3: AGRTVLNSPLH
V: TRBV6-1; length: 12; J: TRBJ2-1; CDR3: ASSESSVTNEQF
V: TRBV5-5; length: 17; J: TRBJ2-2; CDR3: ASSLFGGGGHPDTGELF
V: TRBV7-7; length: 14; J: TRBJ2-2; CDR3: ASSFGLAGVTGELF
V: TRBV5-5; length: 13; J: TRBJ1-2; CDR3: ASSLVRWGSSGYT
V: TRBV11-3; length: 11; J: TRBJ1-1; CDR3: ASSQQENTEAF
V: TRBV27; length: 14; J: TRBJ2-3; CDR3: ASSLGYAGAGDTQY
V: TRBV19; length: 12; J: TRBJ1-4; CDR3: ASSFGGRSEKLF
V: TRBV4-3; length: 15; J: TRBJ1-4; CDR3: ASSQDPVGQGDEKLF
V: TRBV28; length: 17; J: TRBJ2-3; CDR3: ASSLTGLATTTNTDTQY
V: TRBV6-5; length: 13; J: TRBJ1-5; CDR3: ASRSSGTGDQPQH
V: TRBV5-1; length: 16; J: TRBJ2-2; CDR3: ASSLGWTGGANTGELF
V: TRBV2; length: 12; J: TRBJ1-6; CDR3: ASSIQGMGAPLH
V: TRBV27; length: 13; J: TRBJ2-1; CDR3: ASSLSGASYNEQF
V: TRBV5-4; length: 17; J: TRBJ2-2; CDR3: ASSAGAPGQGISGGELF
V: TRBV7-2; length: 16; J: TRBJ1-6; CDR3: ASSSETSSRVYNSPLH
V: TRBV4-3; length: 14; J: TRBJ2-1; CDR3: ASSQESGSSYNEQF
V: TRBV9; length: 13; J: TRBJ2-1; CDR3: ASSVGSSGGNEQF
V: TRBV2; length: 13; J: TRBJ2-6; CDR3: ASRERGPGANVLT
V: TRBV6-5; length: 13; J: TRBJ2-7; CDR3: ASSYSLAGAYEQY
V: TRBV6-5; length: 11; J: TRBJ1-1; CDR3: ASKEQGTSEAF
V: TRBV2; length: 13; J: TRBJ2-2; CDR3: ASSTRGANTGELF
V: TRBV5-1; length: 15; J: TRBJ2-1; CDR3: ASSLDLAGDWANEQF
V: TRBV18; length: 14; J: TRBJ2-1; CDR3: ASSYLAGLPGNEQF
V: TRBV7-3; length: 12; J: TRBJ2-1; CDR3: ASSFGGGGNEQF
V: TRBV18; length: 12; J: TRBJ1-5; CDR3: ASRMPGGHQPQH
V: TRBV11-3; length: 13; J: TRBJ2-3; CDR3: ASSSLGLTADTQY
V: TRBV6-1; length: 13; J: TRBJ2-1; CDR3: ASSVGLAGLNEQF
V: TRBV7-2; length: 14; J: TRBJ2-7; CDR3: ASSRRPGLAGSEQY
V: TRBV5-1; length: 14; J: TRBJ2-2; CDR3: ASSSFPGQHTGELF